This T cell receptor (beta chain) was sequenced for a study of blood T cell repertoires in COVID-19. Looking at the study overall: Acute and convalescent COVID-19 specimens originated in the United States, Italy and Spain. In each case, the material was cDNA or gDNA derived from T cells, B-cell-depleted T cells, or PBMCs.

The CDR3 extends over 17 amino acids. V lost 4 bases to trimming and J lost 5 bases; unmatched junction nucleotides: 14. CDR1 is LNHDA, CDR2 SQIVND, per germline (reference sequence). The Seattle patients joined while their infection was active and were tracked longitudinally afterward. Per the original data handling: Counts of nucleated cells, estimated from reference gene primer amplification, were obtained. TCRdb's copy holds only in-frame clones and misses some; the assay was immunoSEQ multiplex PCR. The V and J calls and clone size were taken over from that table, and D and trimming were inferred from the DNA. The data contain around 260,000 clones, 80% to 95% of them singletons.

The sequence was collected from a person aged 18-30 years with COVID-19, enrolled during active disease. The material sequenced was peripheral blood. V is TRBV19 and J is TRBJ2-5; 9 nucleotides match TRBD1. This chain's CDR3 is CASSTQTGTGLRETQYF. CDR3 nucleotide sequence: TGTGCCAGTAGTACTCAGACCGGGACAGGGTTACGGGAGACCCAGTACTTC. Using reference TRBV19 and TRBJ2-5 for the parts outside the CDR3, the full variable domain is DGGITQSPKYLFRKEGQNVTLSCEQNLNHDAMYWYRQDPGQGLRLIYYSQIVNDFQKGDIAEGYSVSREKKESFPLTVTSAQKNPTAFYLCASSTQTGTGLRETQYFGPGTRLLVL.